What follows describes a single TCR beta chain. The data stem from a study of blood T cell repertoires in COVID-19. Across the whole study: Acute and convalescent COVID-19 samples came from the United States, Italy and Spain. Sources were T cells, B-cell-depleted T cells, or PBMCs; the material itself was cDNA or gDNA.

Trimming removed 1 base from V and 0 bases from J, with 15 bases in between. CDR3 length: 18 residues. Germline lookup yields CDR1 SGHTA and CDR2 FQGTGA. TCRdb's copy holds only in-frame clones and misses some; the assay was immunoSEQ multiplex PCR. The data contain 150,000 to 170,000 clones, about 79% of them singletons. The chain uses TRBV7-3 and TRBJ2-2; perhaps TRBD2 as D (6 bases). The sample comprised peripheral blood. This receptor was obtained from a woman aged 55-70 years with acute or convalescent COVID-19. The CDR3: CASSLMSLGGTNTGELFF. The CDR3 bases are TGTGCCAGCAGCTTAATGTCCCTTGGGGGGACGAACACCGGGGAGCTGTTTTTT.